This entry concerns a single T cell receptor (beta chain). Using immunoSEQ multiplex PCR, the repertoire was profiled, and TCRdb retains in-frame clones only, with some absent. Found here are 45,000 to 55,000 clones, 90% to 95% of them singletons; the top ten hold 4.5% to 5.5%. The source of the sample is a study of T cell changes during pregnancy in multiple sclerosis. The CDR3 runs 15 residues. CDR1 and CDR2 (germline): MDHEN, SYDVKM. Deletions cut 8 bases from V and 8 bases from J, with 22 bases between. This chain uses TRBV28 with TRBJ2-1, with D possibly being TRBD2 (6 bases). Sequencing used CD8+ T cells from peripheral blood mononuclear cells, obtained before pregnancy. This sequence originates from a female donor with multiple sclerosis, enrolled in a pregnancy study. The CDR3, as DNA: TGTGCCAGCTCCACCCGGGACTCAGTGCTCGATGAGCAGTTCTTC. This codes for CASSTRDSVLDEQFF.